The 17 T cell receptor beta chains in this list originate from one sample, sequenced in a study of T cell responses to AZD1222 COVID-19 vaccine. Generated by immunoSEQ multiplex PCR, the TCRdb table keeps only in-frame clones and is missing some. The table has around 100,000 clones, about 87% seen once. The sequenced sample was peripheral blood, obtained 28 days after the second AZD1222 dose. The receptors come from an adult who received the AZD1222 COVID-19 vaccine.

This rearrangement joins TRBV5-1 to TRBJ2-1, with 7 bases identical to TRBD1. CDR3 length: 16 residues. Trimming took 2 bases from V and 2 from J; bases not matched to a gene: 7. Germline CDR1 SGHRS, CDR2 YFSETQ. The CDR3 DNA is TGCGCCAGCAGCTTAGTTTTGGGGACAGCCTACAATGAGCAGTTCTTC. Translated, it gives CASSLVLGTAYNEQFF.

CDR3 protein: CASSEPLGRNIQYF. CDR3 DNA: TGTGCCAGCAGCGAGCCCTTGGGAAGAAACATTCAGTACTTC. The chain carries TRBV11-2 and TRBJ2-4, with D hard to call. The V and J ends lost 5 bases and 6 bases respectively, with 14 bases between them. CDR1 and CDR2 from the germline V gene are SGHAT and FQNNGV. This CDR3 comprises 14 residues.

The chain carries TRBV6-4 and TRBJ2-3; 11 nucleotides agree with TRBD1. The CDR3 has 15 residues. Unmatched junction bases numbered 7, after V lost 3 bases and J lost 8 bases. Germline-derived CDR1 and CDR2 are MRHNA and SNTAGT. The CDR3 protein is CASSEGTGGSSTQYF. Written as DNA, the CDR3 is TGTGCCAGCAGTGAAGGGACAGGGGGAAGTAGTACGCAGTATTTT.

This clone has a single count. This chain joins TRBV12-5 and TRBJ2-1; 9 bases align to TRBD1. CDR1 and CDR2 from the germline V gene are LGHNT and FRNRAP. V lost 4 bases and J lost 7; bases outside the gene matches: 8. The CDR3 is 15 residues long. The CDR3 loop reads CASGSPGQGVNEQFF. The CDR3 DNA reads TGTGCTAGTGGTTCGCCGGGACAGGGAGTTAATGAGCAGTTCTTC.

This chain connects TRBV7-2 to TRBJ1-1; perhaps TRBD1 as D (5 bases). Trimming cost V 1 base and J 0 bases, with 18 bases left between them. This CDR3 spans 18 amino acids. Germline V CDR1 and CDR2: SGHTA, FQGNSA. CDR3 DNA sequence: TGTGCCAGCAGCTTAGGTCCAGGGAACGGCCTAATGAACACTGAAGCTTTCTTT. It encodes CASSLGPGNGLMNTEAFF.

This clone was counted only a few times. The rearrangement joins TRBV24-1 to TRBJ1-5, with D perhaps TRBD1 (5 bases). This CDR3 has 14 residues. Trimming removed 9 bases at V and 2 bases at J, with 13 bases between. Germline CDR1 and CDR2: KGHDR and SFDVKD. Here the CDR3 reads CATWSGLGNQPQHF. The CDR3 nucleotides are TGTGCCACCTGGTCGGGGCTTGGCAATCAGCCCCAGCATTTT.

V is TRBV5-1 and J is TRBJ2-3, with 8 nucleotides matching TRBD2. J gave up 0 bases and V 2 bases, and 2 bases lay outside the gene matches. The CDR3 extends over 15 amino acids. Germline-derived CDR1 and CDR2 are SGHRS and YFSETQ. DNA for the CDR3: TGCGCCAGCAGCTTTACGGGGGGGAGCACAGATACGCAGTATTTT. Translation gives CASSFTGGSTDTQYF. Full variable domain (rest looked up from reference TRBV5-1 and TRBJ2-3): KAGVTQTPRYLIKTRGQQVTLSCSPISGHRSVSWYQQTPGQGLQFLFEYFSETQRNKGNFPGRFSGRQFSNSRSEMNVSTLELGDSALYLCASSFTGGSTDTQYFGPGTRLTVL.

This clone appeared once. The chain uses TRBV6-5 and TRBJ1-1; D gene uncertain. The germline CDR1 and CDR2 sequences are MNHEY and SVGAGI. This CDR3 is 13 amino acids long. Trimming stripped 6 bases from V and 1 base from J, with 9 bases between. DNA for the CDR3: TGTGCCAGCAGGATAGGGTGGAACACTGAAGCTTTCTTT. Translation: CASRIGWNTEAFF.

The chain has TRBV10-3 and TRBJ1-5, with D unclear. Germline CDR1 is ENHRY and CDR2 is SYGVKD. V dropped 2 bases and J dropped 0 bases, with 5 bases sitting between them. This CDR3 is 14 amino acids long. CDR3 DNA: TGTGCCATCAGTGAGGCCCATAGCAATCAGCCCCAGCATTTT. It yields the protein CAISEAHSNQPQHF.

About this clone itself: Compared with germline, one end of the junction differs, possibly owing to a read error. In the same sample, other DNA sequences code for this CDR3. The V and J genes are TRBV15 and TRBJ1-4; D possibly corresponds to TRBD1 (5 bases). The CDR3 contains 16 residues. Germline V CDR1 and CDR2: LNHNV, YYDKDF (reference sequence). For the CDR3, the DNA is TGTGCCACCAGCAGAGATCAAGGGGCAACGAATGAAAAACTGTTTTTT. Translated, it gives CATSRDQGATNEKLFF.

The J gene is TRBJ2-3, the V gene TRBV2; D not resolved. The germline CDR1 and CDR2 sequences are SNHLY and FYNNEI. This CDR3 comprises 18 residues. V was trimmed by 1 base and J by 2 bases, leaving 19 bases between them. The CDR3 spells CASSEESPKAALTDTQYF. DNA of the CDR3: TGTGCCAGCAGTGAAGAATCCCCTAAGGCTGCCCTCACAGATACGCAGTATTTT.

The rearrangement links TRBV19 to TRBJ1-6; TRBD1 matches at 7 bases. V trimming: 5 bases; J trimming: 4 bases; junction bases outside the gene matches: 11. The CDR3 has 17 amino acids. The germline CDR1 and CDR2 sequences are LNHDA and SQIVND (reference sequence). CDR3: CASSSPGDSYYNSPLHF. In DNA, the CDR3 is TGTGCCAGTAGTTCGCCCGGGGACAGCTATTATAATTCACCCCTCCACTTT.

V is TRBV28 and J is TRBJ1-6; D unclear. This CDR3 region has 14 residues. Deletions cut 6 bases from V and 5 bases from J, with 11 bases between. Germline values: CDR1 MDHEN, CDR2 SYDVKM. The CDR3 spells CASRMTRNNSPLHF. The CDR3 DNA reads TGTGCCAGCAGGATGACACGGAATAATTCACCCCTCCACTTT.

V gene TRBV12-3 or TRBV12-4 combines with J gene TRBJ1-1, with a tentative D call TRBD1 (6 bases). This CDR3 contains 13 residues. Trimming shortened V by 6 bases and J by 3 bases, and 11 bases separated the two germline ends. The CDR3 DNA follows: TGTGCCAGCAGAACACAGGGTTACACTGAAGCTTTCTTT. Amino acids: CASRTQGYTEAFF.

The chain is built from TRBV9 and TRBJ2-1, with D possibly matching TRBD2 (7 bases). The germline V gene encodes CDR1 SGDLS and CDR2 YYNGEE. This CDR3 contains 16 residues. Trimming took off 3 bases at V and 4 bases at J, with 17 bases between the two ends. CDR3 residues: CASSEAGRGLYNEQFF. CDR3 nucleotide sequence: TGTGCCAGCAGCGAGGCAGGGCGGGGGCTGTACAATGAGCAGTTCTTC.

The table lists this clone with a count of one. The rearrangement links TRBV14 to TRBJ1-2; no clear D gene. Germline CDR1 reads SGHDN; CDR2 reads FVKESK. The CDR3 spans 13 residues. V shed 3 bases and J shed 1 base, with 6 bases lying between them. CDR3 sequence (DNA): TGTGCCAGCAGCCAGGCATTTAACTATGGCTACACCTTC. This encodes CASSQAFNYGYTF.

This chain joins TRBV7-6 and TRBJ1-3; D not resolved. In germline, CDR1 is SGHVS, CDR2 FNYEAQ. V was clipped by 0 bases and J by 4 bases, with 10 bases between them. The CDR3 extends over 15 amino acids. In nucleotides, the CDR3 is TGTGCCAGCAGCTTAGCGGTAAAATCAGGAAACACCATATATTTT. Translating it yields CASSLAVKSGNTIYF.